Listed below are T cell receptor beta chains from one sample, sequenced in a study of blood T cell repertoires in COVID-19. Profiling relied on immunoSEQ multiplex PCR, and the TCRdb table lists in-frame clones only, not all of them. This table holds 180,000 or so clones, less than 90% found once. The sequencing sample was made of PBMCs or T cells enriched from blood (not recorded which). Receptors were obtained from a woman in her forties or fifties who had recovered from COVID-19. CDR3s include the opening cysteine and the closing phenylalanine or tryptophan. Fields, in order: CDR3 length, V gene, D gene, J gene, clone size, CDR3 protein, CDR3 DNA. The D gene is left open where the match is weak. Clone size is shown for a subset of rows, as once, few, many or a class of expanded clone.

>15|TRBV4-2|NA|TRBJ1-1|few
CASSQETEGRTEAFF
TGTGCCAGCAGCCAAGAGACGGAGGGCCGAACTGAAGCTTTCTTT
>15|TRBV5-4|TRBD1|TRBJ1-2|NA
CASRVPGQGMGGYTF
TGTGCCAGCAGGGTCCCTGGACAGGGGATGGGAGGCTACACCTTC
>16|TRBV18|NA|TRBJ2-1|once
CASSTPGPSAYNEQFF
TGTGCCAGCTCAACACCCGGACCTAGCGCATACAATGAGCAGTTCTTC
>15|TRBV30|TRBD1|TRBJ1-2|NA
CAWSPLDREDYGYTF
TGTGCCTGGAGTCCCTTGGACAGGGAAGACTATGGCTACACCTTC
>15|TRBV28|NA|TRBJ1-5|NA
CASRGGGGSNQPQHF
TGTGCCAGCAGGGGCGGCGGGGGGAGCAATCAGCCCCAGCATTTT
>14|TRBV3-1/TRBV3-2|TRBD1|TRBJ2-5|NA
CASSWDRGGQTQYF
TGTGCCAGCAGCTGGGACAGGGGAGGGCAGACCCAGTACTTC
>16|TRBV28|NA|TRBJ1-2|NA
CASSLYIRGSNYGYTF
TGTGCCAGCAGTTTGTACATTAGGGGGTCTAACTATGGCTACACCTTC
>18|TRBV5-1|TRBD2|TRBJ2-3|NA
CASSARTSGRGSTDTQYF
TGCGCCAGCAGCGCTCGGACTAGCGGGAGGGGGAGCACAGATACGCAGTATTTT
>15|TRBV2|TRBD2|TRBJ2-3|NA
CASGRPSGRTDTQYF
TGTGCCAGCGGACGTCCTAGCGGGCGCACAGATACGCAGTATTTT
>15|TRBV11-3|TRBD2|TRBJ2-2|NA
CASSFTTSAAGELFF
TGTGCCAGCAGCTTTACAACTAGCGCTGCCGGGGAGCTGTTTTTT
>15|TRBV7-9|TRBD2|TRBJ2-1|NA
CASTLAGGPHNEQFF
TGTGCCAGCACCCTAGCGGGGGGGCCACACAATGAGCAGTTCTTC
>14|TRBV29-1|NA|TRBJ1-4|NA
CSVEFIATNEKLFF
TGCAGCGTTGAATTCATAGCAACTAATGAAAAACTGTTTTTT
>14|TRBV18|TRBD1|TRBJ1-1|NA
CASSPTGVGTEAFF
TGTGCCAGCTCACCCACAGGGGTGGGCACTGAAGCTTTCTTT
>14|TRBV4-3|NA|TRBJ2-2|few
CASSQRKGAGELFF
TGCGCCAGCAGCCAAAGAAAGGGGGCCGGGGAGCTGTTTTTT
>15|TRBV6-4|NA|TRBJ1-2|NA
CASSPSRGAHNGYTF
TGTGCCAGCAGTCCATCCCGGGGGGCTCACAATGGCTACACCTTC
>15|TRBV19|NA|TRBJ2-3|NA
CASRGMGKRADTQYF
TGTGCCAGTCGCGGGATGGGGAAGAGAGCAGATACGCAGTATTTT
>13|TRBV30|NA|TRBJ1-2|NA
CAWSLNGLAGYTF
TGTGCCTGGAGTCTAAACGGACTGGCCGGCTACACCTTC
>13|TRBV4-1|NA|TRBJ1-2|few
CASRNWTDYGYTF
TGCGCCAGCAGAAATTGGACAGACTATGGCTACACCTTC
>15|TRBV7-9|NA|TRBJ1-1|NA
CASSLGSGMNTEAFF
TGTGCCAGCAGCTTAGGGTCAGGGATGAACACTGAAGCTTTCTTT
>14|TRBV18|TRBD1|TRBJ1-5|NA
CASSPAQGGQPQHF
TGTGCCAGCTCACCGGCACAGGGGGGTCAGCCCCAGCATTTT
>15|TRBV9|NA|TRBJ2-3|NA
CASSVEGHGTDTQYF
TGTGCCAGCAGCGTAGAGGGGCACGGCACAGATACGCAGTATTTT
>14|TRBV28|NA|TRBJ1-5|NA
CASAPERGNQPQHF
TGTGCCAGCGCTCCAGAACGTGGCAATCAGCCCCAGCATTTT
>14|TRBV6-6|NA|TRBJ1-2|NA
CASSSPQGTYGYTF
TGTGCCAGCAGTTCTCCCCAGGGAACCTATGGCTACACCTTC
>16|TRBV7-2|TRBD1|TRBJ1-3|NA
CASSLARQGAGNTIYF
TGTGCCAGCAGCTTAGCGCGGCAGGGGGCTGGAAACACCATATATTTT
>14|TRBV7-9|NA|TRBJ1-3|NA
CASSPTGSGNTIYF
TGTGCCAGCAGCCCTACAGGCTCTGGAAACACCATATATTTT
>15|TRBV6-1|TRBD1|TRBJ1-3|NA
CASSDSRGHGNTIYF
TGTGCCAGCAGTGACAGCAGGGGGCACGGAAACACCATATATTTT
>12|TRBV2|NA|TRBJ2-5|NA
CASSGPGFTQYF
TGTGCCAGCAGCGGGCCGGGGTTCACCCAGTACTTC
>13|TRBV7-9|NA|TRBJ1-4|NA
CASGGRLNEKLFF
TGTGCCTCTGGGGGCAGACTTAATGAAAAACTGTTTTTT
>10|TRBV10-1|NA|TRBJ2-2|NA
CASGIGELFF
TGCGCCAGCGGCATCGGGGAGCTGTTTTTT
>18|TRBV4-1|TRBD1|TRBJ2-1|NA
CASSQDFWDRKFYNEQFF
TGCGCCAGCAGCCAAGATTTTTGGGACAGAAAATTTTACAATGAGCAGTTCTTC
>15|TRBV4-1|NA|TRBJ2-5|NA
CASSQGGIPPETQYF
TGCGCCAGCAGCCAAGGAGGGATCCCCCCAGAGACCCAGTACTTC
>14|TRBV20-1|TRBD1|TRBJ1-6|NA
CSASLTGFNSPLHF
TGCAGTGCTAGTTTGACAGGGTTTAATTCACCCCTCCACTTT
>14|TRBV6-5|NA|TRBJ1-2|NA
CASSYSLREGGYTF
TGTGCCAGCAGTTACTCGCTCCGGGAGGGTGGCTACACCTTC
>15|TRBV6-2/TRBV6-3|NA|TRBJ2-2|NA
CASSYLDGVTGELFF
TGTGCCAGCAGTTACCTCGACGGGGTCACCGGGGAGCTGTTTTTT
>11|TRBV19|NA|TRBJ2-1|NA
CASSDLREQFF
TGTGCCAGCAGCGACCTAAGGGAGCAGTTCTTC
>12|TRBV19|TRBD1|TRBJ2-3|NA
CASRQGGDTQYF
TGTGCCAGCAGACAGGGTGGAGATACGCAGTATTTT
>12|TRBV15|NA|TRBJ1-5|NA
CATSRVRSPQHF
TGTGCCACCAGCAGAGTTCGGTCCCCCCAGCATTTT
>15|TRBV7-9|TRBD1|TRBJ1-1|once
CASRAKDRLSPEAFF
TGTGCCAGCAGGGCGAAGGACAGGCTTTCCCCTGAAGCTTTCTTT
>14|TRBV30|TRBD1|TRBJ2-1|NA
CAWSGDRAYNEQFF
TGTGCCTGGAGTGGGGACAGAGCCTACAATGAGCAGTTCTTC
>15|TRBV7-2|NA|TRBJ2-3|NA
CASTLRVRGTDTQYF
TGTGCCAGCACTCTGAGGGTGCGGGGCACAGATACGCAGTATTTT
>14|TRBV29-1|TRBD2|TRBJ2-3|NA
CSGTGLAGGNTQYF
TGCAGCGGTACGGGACTAGCGGGGGGCAATACGCAGTATTTT
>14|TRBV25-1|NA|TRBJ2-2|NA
CASSDPGGVGELFF
TGTGCCAGCAGTGACCCCGGGGGTGTCGGGGAGCTGTTTTTT
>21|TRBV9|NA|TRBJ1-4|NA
CASSVDPLRAGGRKGAEKLFF
TGTGCCAGCAGCGTAGATCCCCTCCGGGCGGGGGGGCGTAAAGGGGCAGAAAAACTGTTTTTT
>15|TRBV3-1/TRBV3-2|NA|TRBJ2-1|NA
CASSPDASLSREQFF
TGTGCCAGCAGCCCCGATGCGAGTCTATCGCGCGAGCAGTTCTTC
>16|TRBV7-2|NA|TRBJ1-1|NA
CASRPEPGTPNTEAFF
TGTGCCAGCAGACCGGAACCCGGGACACCGAACACTGAAGCTTTCTTT
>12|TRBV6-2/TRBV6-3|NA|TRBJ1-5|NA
CASSYPPEPQHF
TGTGCCAGCAGTTACCCCCCGGAGCCCCAGCATTTT
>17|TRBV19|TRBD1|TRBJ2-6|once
CASSDHRGLAGANVLTF
TGTGCCAGTAGTGATCACAGGGGCTTAGCTGGGGCCAACGTCCTGACTTTC
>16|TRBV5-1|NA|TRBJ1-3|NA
CASSLAGRAEGNTIYF
TGCGCCAGCAGCTTGGCCGGGAGGGCCGAAGGAAACACCATATATTTT
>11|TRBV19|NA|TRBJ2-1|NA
CASWANNEQFF
TGTGCCAGTTGGGCCAACAATGAGCAGTTCTTC
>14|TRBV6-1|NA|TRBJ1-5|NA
CASSDWRGGQPQHF
TGTGCCAGCAGTGATTGGAGGGGAGGACAGCCCCAGCATTTT
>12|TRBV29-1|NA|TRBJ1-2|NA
CSVERPGNDYTF
TGCAGCGTTGAGCGCCCAGGGAACGACTACACCTTC
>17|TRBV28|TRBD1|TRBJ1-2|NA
CASRPPGQGALVYGYTF
TGTGCCAGCAGACCTCCGGGACAGGGGGCTTTGGTCTATGGCTACACCTTC
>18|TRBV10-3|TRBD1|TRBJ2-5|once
CAISEPSGQGLLGETQYF
TGTGCCATCAGTGAGCCTTCAGGACAGGGCCTGCTTGGGGAGACCCAGTACTTC
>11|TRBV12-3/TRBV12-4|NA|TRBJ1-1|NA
CASSWTVGAFF
TGTGCCAGCAGTTGGACAGTGGGAGCTTTCTTT
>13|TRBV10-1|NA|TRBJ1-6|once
CASLQGPDSPLHF
TGCGCCAGCCTGCAGGGGCCCGACTCACCCCTCCACTTT
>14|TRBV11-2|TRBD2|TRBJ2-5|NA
CASSENSGGETQYF
TGTGCCAGCAGCGAAAATAGCGGGGGGGAGACCCAGTACTTC